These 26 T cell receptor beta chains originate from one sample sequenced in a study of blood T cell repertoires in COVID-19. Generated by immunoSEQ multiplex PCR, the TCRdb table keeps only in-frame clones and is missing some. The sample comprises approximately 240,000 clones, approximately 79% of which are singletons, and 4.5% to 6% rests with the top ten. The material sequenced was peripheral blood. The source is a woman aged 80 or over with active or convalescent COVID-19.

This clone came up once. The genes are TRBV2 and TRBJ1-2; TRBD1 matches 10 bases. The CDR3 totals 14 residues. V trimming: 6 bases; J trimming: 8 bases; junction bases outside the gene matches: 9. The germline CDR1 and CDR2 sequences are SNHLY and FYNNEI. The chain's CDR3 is CASSPGQGTSGYTF. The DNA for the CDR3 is TGTGCCAGCAGCCCGGGACAGGGGACGAGCGGCTACACCTTC.

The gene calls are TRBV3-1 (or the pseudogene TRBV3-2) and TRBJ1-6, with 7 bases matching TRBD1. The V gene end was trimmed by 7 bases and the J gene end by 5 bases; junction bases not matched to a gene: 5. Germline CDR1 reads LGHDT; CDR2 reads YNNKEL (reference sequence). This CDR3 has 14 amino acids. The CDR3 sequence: CASTPGQNNSPLHF. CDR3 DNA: TGTGCCAGCACCCCGGGACAGAATAATTCACCCCTCCACTTT.

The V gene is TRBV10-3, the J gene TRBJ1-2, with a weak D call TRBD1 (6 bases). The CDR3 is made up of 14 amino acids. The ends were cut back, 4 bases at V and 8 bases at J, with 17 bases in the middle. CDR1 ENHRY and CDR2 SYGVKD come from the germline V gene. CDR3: CAISGQPTGKGYTF. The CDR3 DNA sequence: TGTGCCATCAGTGGGCAGCCGACAGGCAAGGGCTACACCTTC.

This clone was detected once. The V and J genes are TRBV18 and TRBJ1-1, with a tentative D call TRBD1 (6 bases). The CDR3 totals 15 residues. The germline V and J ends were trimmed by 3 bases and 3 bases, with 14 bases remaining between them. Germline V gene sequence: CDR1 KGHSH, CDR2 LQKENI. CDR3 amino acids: CASSPRGGGDTEAFF. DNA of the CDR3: TGTGCCAGCTCACCCCGAGGGGGAGGGGACACTGAAGCTTTCTTT.

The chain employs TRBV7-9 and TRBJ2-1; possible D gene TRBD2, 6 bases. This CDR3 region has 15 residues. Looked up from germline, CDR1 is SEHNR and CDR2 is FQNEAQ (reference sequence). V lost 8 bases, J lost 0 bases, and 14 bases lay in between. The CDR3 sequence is CASAVRGSSYNEQFF. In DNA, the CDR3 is TGTGCCAGCGCCGTCCGGGGGAGCTCCTACAATGAGCAGTTCTTC.

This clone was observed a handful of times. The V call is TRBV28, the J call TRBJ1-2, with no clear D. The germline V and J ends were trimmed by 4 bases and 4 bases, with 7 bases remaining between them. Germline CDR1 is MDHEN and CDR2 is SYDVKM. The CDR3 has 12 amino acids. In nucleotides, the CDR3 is TGTGCCAGCAGTTCTCCCGGCTATGGCTACACCTTC. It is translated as CASSSPGYGYTF.

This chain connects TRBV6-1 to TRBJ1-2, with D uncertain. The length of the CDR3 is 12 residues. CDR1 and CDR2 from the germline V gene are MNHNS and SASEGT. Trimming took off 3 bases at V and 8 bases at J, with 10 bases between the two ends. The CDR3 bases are TGTGCCAGCAGTGACGGGTCCTGGGGCTACACCTTC. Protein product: CASSDGSWGYTF.

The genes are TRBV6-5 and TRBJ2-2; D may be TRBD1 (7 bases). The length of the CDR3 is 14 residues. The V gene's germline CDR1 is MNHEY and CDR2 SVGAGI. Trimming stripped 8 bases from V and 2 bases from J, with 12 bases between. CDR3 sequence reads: CASGGTVNTGELFF. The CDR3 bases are TGTGCCAGCGGCGGGACAGTAAACACCGGGGAGCTGTTTTTT.

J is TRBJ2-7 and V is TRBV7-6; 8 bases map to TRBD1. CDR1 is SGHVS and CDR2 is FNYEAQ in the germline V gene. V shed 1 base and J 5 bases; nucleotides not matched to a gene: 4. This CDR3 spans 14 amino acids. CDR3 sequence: CASSLEGQADEQYF. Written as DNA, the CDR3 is TGTGCCAGCAGCTTAGAGGGACAGGCGGACGAGCAGTACTTC.

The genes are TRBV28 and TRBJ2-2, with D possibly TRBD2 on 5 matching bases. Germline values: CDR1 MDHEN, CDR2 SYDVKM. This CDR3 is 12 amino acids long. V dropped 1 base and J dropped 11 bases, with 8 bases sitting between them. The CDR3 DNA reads TGTGCCAGCAGTTTATTGGAGGAAGAGCTGTTTTTT. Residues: CASSLLEEELFF.

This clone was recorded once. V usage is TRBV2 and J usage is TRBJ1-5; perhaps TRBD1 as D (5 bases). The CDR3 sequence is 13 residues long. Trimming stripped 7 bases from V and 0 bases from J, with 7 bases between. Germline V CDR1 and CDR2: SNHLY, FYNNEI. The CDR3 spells CASTRDSNQPQHF. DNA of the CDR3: TGTGCCAGCACCAGGGATAGCAATCAGCCCCAGCATTTT.

The CDR3 DNA follows: TGTGCCAGCTCCCCTCTCGGGACTGGCTCCTACGAGCAGTACTTC. Its translation: CASSPLGTGSYEQYF. The chain is built from TRBV18 and TRBJ2-7; TRBD2 might be the D (6 bases). CDR3 length equals 15 residues. Looked up from germline, CDR1 is KGHSH and CDR2 is LQKENI. V lost 6 bases and J lost 0, with 15 bases in between. Full variable domain (outside the CDR3, taken from reference TRBV18 and TRBJ2-7): NAGVMQNPRHLVRRRGQEARLRCSPMKGHSHVYWYRQLPEEGLKFMVYLQKENIIDESGMPKERFSAEFPKEGPSILRIQQVVRGDSAAYFCASSPLGTGSYEQYFGPGTRLTVT.

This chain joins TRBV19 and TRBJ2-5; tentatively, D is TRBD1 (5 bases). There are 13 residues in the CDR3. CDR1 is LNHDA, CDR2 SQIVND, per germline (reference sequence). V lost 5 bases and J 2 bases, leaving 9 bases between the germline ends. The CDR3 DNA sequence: TGTGCCAGTAGTGTCCGACAGCAAGAGACCCAGTACTTC. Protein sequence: CASSVRQQETQYF.

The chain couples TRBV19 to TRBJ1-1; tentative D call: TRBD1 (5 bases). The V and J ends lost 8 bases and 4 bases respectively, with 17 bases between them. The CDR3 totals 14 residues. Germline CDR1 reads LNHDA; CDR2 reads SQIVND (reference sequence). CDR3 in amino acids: CASVKGGVGTEAFF. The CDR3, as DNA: TGTGCCAGTGTGAAGGGAGGGGTAGGCACTGAAGCTTTCTTT.

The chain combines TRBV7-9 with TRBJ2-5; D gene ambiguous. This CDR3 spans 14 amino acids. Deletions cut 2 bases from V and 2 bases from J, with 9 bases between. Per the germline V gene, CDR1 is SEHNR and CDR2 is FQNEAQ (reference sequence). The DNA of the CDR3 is TGTGCCAGCAGCTTATCCGGGTCACAAGAGACCCAGTACTTC. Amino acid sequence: CASSLSGSQETQYF. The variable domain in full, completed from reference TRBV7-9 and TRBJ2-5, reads DTGVSQNPRHKITKRGQNVTFRCDPISEHNRLYWYRQTLGQGPEFLTYFQNEAQLEKSRLLSDRFSAERPKGSFSTLEIQRTEQGDSAMYLCASSLSGSQETQYFGPGTRLLVL.

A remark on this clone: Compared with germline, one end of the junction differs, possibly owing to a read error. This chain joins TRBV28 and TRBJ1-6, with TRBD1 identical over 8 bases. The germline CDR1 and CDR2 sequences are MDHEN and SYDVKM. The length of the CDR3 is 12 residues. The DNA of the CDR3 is TGTGCCAGCAGACCCCCCACCGGGACAGGAAACTTT. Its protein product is CASRPPTGTGNF.

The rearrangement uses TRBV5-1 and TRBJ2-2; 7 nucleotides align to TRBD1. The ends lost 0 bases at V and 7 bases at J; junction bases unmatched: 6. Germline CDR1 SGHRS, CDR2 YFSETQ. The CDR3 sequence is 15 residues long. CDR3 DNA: TGCGCCAGCAGCTTGGACAGGGGCGGAGGCGGGGAGCTGTTTTTT. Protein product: CASSLDRGGGGELFF.

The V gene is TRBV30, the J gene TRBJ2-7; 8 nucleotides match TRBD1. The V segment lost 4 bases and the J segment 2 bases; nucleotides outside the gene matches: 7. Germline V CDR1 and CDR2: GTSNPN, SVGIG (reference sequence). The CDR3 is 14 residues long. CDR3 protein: CAWNSGTGPYEQYF. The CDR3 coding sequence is TGTGCCTGGAACTCCGGGACAGGCCCCTACGAGCAGTACTTC.

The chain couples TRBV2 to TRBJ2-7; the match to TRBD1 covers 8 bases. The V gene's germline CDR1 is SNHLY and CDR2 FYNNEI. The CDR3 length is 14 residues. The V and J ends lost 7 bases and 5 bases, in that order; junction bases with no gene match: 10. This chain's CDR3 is CASNSPGGIDEQYF. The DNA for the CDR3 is TGTGCCAGCAATTCTCCAGGGGGCATCGACGAGCAGTACTTC.

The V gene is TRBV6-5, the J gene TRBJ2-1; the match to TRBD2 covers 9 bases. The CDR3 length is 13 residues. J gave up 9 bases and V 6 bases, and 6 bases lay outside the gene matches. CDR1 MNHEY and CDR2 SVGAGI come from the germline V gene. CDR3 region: CASRGLAATEQFF. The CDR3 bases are TGTGCCAGCAGGGGACTAGCAGCGACTGAGCAGTTCTTC.

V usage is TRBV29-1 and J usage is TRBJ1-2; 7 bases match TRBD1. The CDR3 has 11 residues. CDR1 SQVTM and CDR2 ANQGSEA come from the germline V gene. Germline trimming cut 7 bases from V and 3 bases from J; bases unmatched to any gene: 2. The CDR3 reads CSAGTDYGYTF. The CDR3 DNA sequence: TGCAGCGCCGGGACAGACTATGGCTACACCTTC. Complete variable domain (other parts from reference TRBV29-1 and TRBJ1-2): SAVISQKPSRDICQRGTSLTIQCQVDSQVTMMFWYRQQPGQSLTLIATANQGSEATYESGFVIDKFPISRPNLTFSTLTVSNMSPEDSSIYLCSAGTDYGYTFGSGTRLTVV.

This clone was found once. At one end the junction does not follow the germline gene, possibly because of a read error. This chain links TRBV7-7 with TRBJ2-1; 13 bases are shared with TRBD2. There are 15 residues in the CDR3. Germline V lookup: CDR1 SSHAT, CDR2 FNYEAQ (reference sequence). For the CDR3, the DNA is TGTGCTAGCAGCCACGGGACTAGCGGGATTGCTGAGCAGTTCTTC. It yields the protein CASSHGTSGIAEQFF.

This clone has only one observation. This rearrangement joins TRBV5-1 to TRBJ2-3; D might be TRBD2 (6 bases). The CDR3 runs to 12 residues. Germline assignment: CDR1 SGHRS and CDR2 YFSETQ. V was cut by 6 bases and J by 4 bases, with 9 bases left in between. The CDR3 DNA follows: TGCGCCAGCATGTGGGACTCAGATACGCAGTATTTT. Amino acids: CASMWDSDTQYF.

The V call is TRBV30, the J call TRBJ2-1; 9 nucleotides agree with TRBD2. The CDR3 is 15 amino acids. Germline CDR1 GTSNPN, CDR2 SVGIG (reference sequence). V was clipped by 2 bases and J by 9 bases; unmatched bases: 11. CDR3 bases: TGTGCCTGGAGTTCGACTAGCGGTTTGTTATCTGAGCAGTTCTTC. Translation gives CAWSSTSGLLSEQFF.

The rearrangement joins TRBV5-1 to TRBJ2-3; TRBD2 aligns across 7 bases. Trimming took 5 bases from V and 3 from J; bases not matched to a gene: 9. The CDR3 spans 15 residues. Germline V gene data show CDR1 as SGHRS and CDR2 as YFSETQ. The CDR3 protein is CASRSGGTYTDTQYF. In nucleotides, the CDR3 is TGCGCCAGCAGGTCGGGAGGCACCTATACAGATACGCAGTATTTT.

The CDR3 coding sequence is TGTGCCAGCAGCCGGGACAGGGGATCGGAGGGCAATCAGCCCCAGCATTTT. Protein product: CASSRDRGSEGNQPQHF. The chain uses TRBV2 and TRBJ1-5; 10 bases match TRBD1. Germline loops: CDR1 SNHLY, CDR2 FYNNEI. The V segment lost 6 bases and the J segment 2 bases; nucleotides outside the gene matches: 10. The CDR3 has 17 residues. Full variable domain (remainder filled in from reference TRBV2 and TRBJ1-5): EPEVTQTPSHQVTQMGQEVILRCVPISNHLYFYWYRQILGQKVEFLVSFYNNEISEKSEIFDDQFSVERPDGSNFTLKIRSTKLEDSAMYFCASSRDRGSEGNQPQHFGDGTRLSIL.